Shown below are 23 T cell receptor beta chains from a single sample sequenced in a study of shared clonotypes between healthy human individuals. Sequencing used immunoSEQ multiplex PCR; TCRdb keeps in-frame clones, though not all of them. Among around 450,000 clones listed, about four fifths were seen once. Sequenced input: PBMCs. These receptors all stem from a woman in her 40s in good health. Some clones in this sample may be carry-over from other donors' samples.

V and J are TRBV9 and TRBJ1-1; TRBD1 might be the D (6 bases). CDR3 length: 15 amino acids. Germline V lookup: CDR1 SGDLS, CDR2 YYNGEE. Trimming cost V 2 bases and J 0 bases, with 11 bases left between them. In nucleotides, the CDR3 is TGTGCCAGCAGCGTGACAGGAGCTATGAACACTGAAGCTTTCTTT. Amino acids: CASSVTGAMNTEAFF.

The chain carries TRBV6-4 and TRBJ2-1; a possible D gene is TRBD2 (6 bases). Germline V gene data show CDR1 as MRHNA and CDR2 as SNTAGT. The ends were cut back, 0 bases at V and 5 bases at J, with 14 bases in the middle. This CDR3 is 16 amino acids long. The CDR3 is CASSDSGGVRHNEQFF. Here the CDR3 DNA reads TGTGCCAGCAGTGACTCCGGAGGGGTCCGACACAATGAGCAGTTCTTC.

A few counts support this clone. The chain combines TRBV15 with TRBJ2-7; D ambiguous. V lost 0 bases, J lost 3 bases, and 3 bases lay in between. The CDR3 runs 12 residues. Germline CDR1 is LNHNV and CDR2 is YYDKDF (reference sequence). The CDR3 sequence is CATSREGYEQYF. The CDR3 bases are TGTGCCACCAGCAGAGAAGGCTACGAGCAGTACTTC.

About this clone itself: The junction departs from the called germline gene at one end, perhaps through a read error. The chain is built from TRBV4-2 and TRBJ1-4, with D perhaps TRBD1 (6 bases). Germline CDR1 and CDR2: LGHNA and YNFKEQ. This CDR3 region has 16 residues. The CDR3 DNA reads as TGTGCCAGCAACCAAGATTCGGGGGGCGCGCTGGAAAAACTGTTTTTT. Amino acid sequence: CASNQDSGGALEKLFF.

The chain carries TRBV30 and TRBJ2-1; D is undetermined. Looked up from germline, CDR1 is GTSNPN and CDR2 is SVGIG (reference sequence). The ends were cut back, 0 bases at V and 4 bases at J, with 16 bases in the middle. There are 16 residues in the CDR3. In nucleotides, the CDR3 is TGTGCCTGGAGTGTACATGGGGTAGAACTGTACAATGAGCAGTTCTTC. As protein: CAWSVHGVELYNEQFF.

About this clone: Other DNA sequences in this specimen translate into the identical CDR3. V is TRBV6-4 and J is TRBJ2-3; tentatively, D is TRBD1 (5 bases). CDR1 and CDR2 from the germline V gene are MRHNA and SNTAGT. Trimming shortened V by 0 bases and J by 2 bases, and 9 bases separated the two germline ends. The CDR3 has 15 residues. As DNA, the CDR3 is TGTGCCAGCAGTGACTCGGCAGGGCACACAGATACGCAGTATTTT. Encoded protein: CASSDSAGHTDTQYF.

The chain couples TRBV15 to TRBJ2-5; no firm D call. The closer fit of TRBJ2-7 to the DNA end suggests the J call may be wrong. Germline V CDR1 and CDR2: LNHNV, YYDKDF (reference sequence). The length of the CDR3 is 13 residues. The CDR3 is CATSRDARYEQYF. The CDR3 region has the DNA TGTGCCACCAGCAGAGATGCCCGATACGAGCAGTACTTC.

The rearrangement links TRBV5-4 to TRBJ2-7, with no clear D. Germline assignment: CDR1 SGHNT and CDR2 YYREEE (reference sequence). Trimming took 2 bases from V and 0 from J, leaving 6 bases between them. This CDR3 comprises 13 residues. CDR3 DNA sequence: TGTGCCAGCAGCTTTGAAGTCTCCTACGAGCAGTACTTC. This sequence encodes CASSFEVSYEQYF.

This sequence joins TRBV9 and TRBJ2-6; 9 nucleotides line up with TRBD1. The J segment lost 0 bases and the V segment lost 1 base, leaving 5 bases of the junction unmatched. The CDR3 has 18 amino acids. Germline V gene sequence: CDR1 SGDLS, CDR2 YYNGEE. CDR3 DNA sequence: TGTGCCAGCAGCGTACGGGACAGGGCCAGCTCTGGGGCCAACGTCCTGACTTTC. Protein product: CASSVRDRASSGANVLTF.

The V call is TRBV19, the J call TRBJ2-7; 7 bases align to TRBD2. Germline V gene lookup returns CDR1 LNHDA and CDR2 SQIVND (reference sequence). Losses at the gene ends were 8 bases for V and 6 bases for J; bases not matched to a gene: 10. The CDR3 is 13 residues long. CDR3 amino acids: CASSLGGPGEQYF. The CDR3 nucleotides are TGTGCCAGTTCTTTGGGAGGGCCTGGCGAGCAGTACTTC.

This clone appeared a single time. This chain joins TRBV5-1 and TRBJ2-7; TRBD2 aligns across 10 bases. The V segment lost 0 bases and the J segment 1 base; nucleotides outside the gene matches: 4. The CDR3 sequence is 16 residues long. Germline lookup yields CDR1 SGHRS and CDR2 YFSETQ. CDR3 sequence reads: CASSLAVAGGSYEQYF. The DNA for the CDR3 is TGCGCCAGCAGCTTGGCTGTAGCGGGAGGATCCTACGAGCAGTACTTC. The complete variable domain, with remaining parts taken from reference TRBV5-1 and TRBJ2-7, reads KAGVTQTPRYLIKTRGQQVTLSCSPISGHRSVSWYQQTPGQGLQFLFEYFSETQRNKGNFPGRFSGRQFSNSRSEMNVSTLELGDSALYLCASSLAVAGGSYEQYFGPGTRLTVT.

The V call is TRBV5-4, the J call TRBJ2-1; 14 bases agree with TRBD2. CDR1 is SGHNT and CDR2 is YYREEE in the germline V gene (reference sequence). The CDR3 is made up of 15 amino acids. The V gene end was trimmed by 6 bases and the J gene end by 7 bases; junction bases not matched to a gene: 6. The chain's CDR3 is CASTLGLAGGNEQFF. Here the CDR3 DNA reads TGTGCCAGCACCCTTGGACTAGCGGGAGGTAATGAGCAGTTCTTC. Based on the CDR3 plus reference TRBV5-4 and TRBJ2-1, the full variable domain is ETGVTQSPTHLIKTRGQQVTLRCSSQSGHNTVSWYQQALGQGPQFIFQYYREEENGRGNFPPRFSGLQFPNYSSELNVNALELDDSALYLCASTLGLAGGNEQFFGPGTRLTVL.

The chain joins TRBV2 to TRBJ2-1, with 8 nucleotides matching TRBD2. Germline values: CDR1 SNHLY, CDR2 FYNNEI. V dropped 3 bases and J dropped 5; count of bases not matched to a gene: 6. The CDR3 has 15 residues. CDR3 protein: CASSDRSGNNNEQFF. Here the CDR3 DNA reads TGTGCCAGCAGTGATCGTAGCGGGAATAACAATGAGCAGTTCTTC.

The chain couples TRBV6-1 to TRBJ2-5; 9 bases are shared with TRBD1. The CDR3 runs 15 residues. The V segment lost 5 bases and the J segment 5 bases; nucleotides outside the gene matches: 9. Germline values: CDR1 MNHNS, CDR2 SASEGT. This CDR3 reads CASSLTRDRVETQYF. In DNA, the CDR3 is TGTGCCAGCAGTCTCACACGGGACAGGGTGGAGACCCAGTACTTC.

The DNA of the CDR3 is TGTGCCAGCAGTGCCCCCGGGACAGTGGGGAACTATGGCTACACCTTC. It codes for CASSAPGTVGNYGYTF. This sequence joins TRBV6-6 and TRBJ1-2, with TRBD1 matching 7 bases. V dropped 5 bases and J dropped 2; count of bases not matched to a gene: 11. Germline CDR1 MNHNY, CDR2 SVGAGI (reference sequence). The length of the CDR3 is 16 residues.

V usage is TRBV19 and J usage is TRBJ1-1; no firm D call. The length of the CDR3 is 16 residues. CDR1 and CDR2 (germline): LNHDA, SQIVND (reference sequence). Trimming removed 6 bases at V and 1 base at J, with 18 bases between. In DNA, the CDR3 is TGTGCCAGTAGCACCCGCCCGGATGGCCCGAACACTGAAGCTTTCTTT. Encoded protein: CASSTRPDGPNTEAFF.

The chain couples TRBV2 to TRBJ2-3; TRBD1 matches at 8 bases. J gave up 1 base and V 4 bases, and 10 bases lay outside the gene matches. CDR1 is SNHLY and CDR2 is FYNNEI in the germline V gene. CDR3 length: 17 amino acids. The chain's CDR3 is CASSGISGGAGTDTQYF. The CDR3 coding sequence is TGTGCCAGCAGTGGGATTTCAGGGGGCGCGGGCACAGATACGCAGTATTTT.

This clone has a single count. The V and J genes are TRBV10-3 and TRBJ2-7; TRBD1 is a possible D gene (6 bases). The CDR3 is 14 residues long. Per the germline V gene, CDR1 is ENHRY and CDR2 is SYGVKD. The germline V and J ends were trimmed by 3 bases and 4 bases, with 13 bases remaining between them. CDR3 coding DNA: TGTGCCATCAGTGATTTGACAGGAGTGTACGAGCAGTACTTC. It encodes CAISDLTGVYEQYF.

This chain joins TRBV5-1 and TRBJ2-2; D is unclear. The germline gives CDR1 SGHRS, CDR2 YFSETQ. This CDR3 region has 16 residues. V lost 1 base to trimming and J lost 0 bases, with 10 bases between them. The CDR3 is CASSLLANPNTGELFF. CDR3 DNA: TGCGCCAGCAGCTTGTTAGCTAACCCGAACACCGGGGAGCTGTTTTTT. The whole variable domain, filled in from reference TRBV5-1 and TRBJ2-2, reads KAGVTQTPRYLIKTRGQQVTLSCSPISGHRSVSWYQQTPGQGLQFLFEYFSETQRNKGNFPGRFSGRQFSNSRSEMNVSTLELGDSALYLCASSLLANPNTGELFFGEGSRLTVL.

The V call is TRBV6-1, the J call TRBJ2-7; no clear D gene. Trimming shortened V by 3 bases and J by 0 bases, and 15 bases separated the two germline ends. This CDR3 has 16 amino acids. The germline V gene encodes CDR1 MNHNS and CDR2 SASEGT. The CDR3 sequence is CASSELSTHFSYEQYF. The DNA of the CDR3 is TGTGCCAGCAGTGAGTTAAGTACACATTTCTCCTACGAGCAGTACTTC.

The chain couples TRBV28 to TRBJ2-5; D unresolved. The tail of the sequence fits TRBJ2-7 better, so the J call may be wrong. This CDR3 is 12 amino acids long. Germline V CDR1 and CDR2: MDHEN, SYDVKM. The CDR3 here is CASSLVGYEQYF. CDR3 coding DNA: TGTGCCAGCAGTTTAGTGGGGTACGAGCAGTACTTC.

This clone has a single count. This rearrangement joins TRBV30 to TRBJ1-3; the D gene is possibly TRBD1 (5 bases). CDR1 GTSNPN and CDR2 SVGIG come from the germline V gene (reference sequence). V gave up 3 bases and J gave up 9 bases, with 15 bases separating them. The CDR3 length is 13 residues. The CDR3 DNA follows: TGTGCCTGGAGGAAAACCTCACAGGTCACCATATATTTT. As protein: CAWRKTSQVTIYF.

This clone has only a few counts. This chain uses TRBV29-1 with TRBJ2-6, with D unresolved. V lost 5 bases and J 0 bases, leaving 2 bases between the germline ends. This CDR3 contains 12 residues. From germline, CDR1 is SQVTM and CDR2 ANQGSEA. The CDR3 DNA sequence: TGCAGCGTTCACTCTGGGGCCAACGTCCTGACTTTC. Amino acid sequence: CSVHSGANVLTF.